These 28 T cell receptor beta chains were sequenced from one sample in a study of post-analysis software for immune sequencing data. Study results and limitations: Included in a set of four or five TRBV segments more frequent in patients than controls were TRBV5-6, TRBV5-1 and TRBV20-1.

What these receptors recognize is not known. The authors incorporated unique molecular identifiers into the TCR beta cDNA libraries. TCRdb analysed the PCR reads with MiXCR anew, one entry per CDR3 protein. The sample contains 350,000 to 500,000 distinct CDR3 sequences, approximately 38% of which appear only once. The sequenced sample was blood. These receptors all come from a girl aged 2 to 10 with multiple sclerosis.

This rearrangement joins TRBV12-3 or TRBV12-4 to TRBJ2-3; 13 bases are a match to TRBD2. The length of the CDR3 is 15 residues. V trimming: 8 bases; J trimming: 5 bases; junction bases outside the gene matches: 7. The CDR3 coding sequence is TGTGCCAGCGGACTAGCGGGAGTGAGACAAGATACGCAGTATTTT. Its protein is CASGLAGVRQDTQYF.

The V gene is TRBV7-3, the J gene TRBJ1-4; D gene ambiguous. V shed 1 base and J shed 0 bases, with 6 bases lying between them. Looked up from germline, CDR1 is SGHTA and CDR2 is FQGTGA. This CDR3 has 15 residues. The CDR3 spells CASSLNGATNEKLFF. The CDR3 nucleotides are TGTGCCAGCAGCTTAAACGGGGCAACTAATGAAAAACTGTTTTTT. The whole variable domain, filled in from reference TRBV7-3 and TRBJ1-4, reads GAGVSQTPSNKVTEKGKYVELRCDPISGHTALYWYRQSLGQGPEFLIYFQGTGAADDSGLPNDRFFAVRPEGSVSTLKIQRTERGDSAVYLCASSLNGATNEKLFFGSGTQLSVL.

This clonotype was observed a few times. The CDR3 sequence is CASSSGGPGELFF. The DNA of the CDR3 is TGTGCCAGCAGTTCGGGGGGGCCGGGGGAGCTGTTTTTT. J is TRBJ2-2 and V is TRBV28; TRBD2 agrees at 8 bases. CDR3 size: 13 residues. Trimming took 4 bases from V and 8 from J; bases not matched to a gene: 3. The germline gives CDR1 MDHEN, CDR2 SYDVKM.

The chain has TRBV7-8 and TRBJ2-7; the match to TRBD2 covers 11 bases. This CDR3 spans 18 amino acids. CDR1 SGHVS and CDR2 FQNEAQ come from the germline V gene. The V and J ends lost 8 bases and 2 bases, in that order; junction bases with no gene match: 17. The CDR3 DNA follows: TGTGCCAGCGATCATCGGGAGGGGGGACTAGCGGAGACCTACGAGCAGTACTTC. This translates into CASDHREGGLAETYEQYF.

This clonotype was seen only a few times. The CDR3 protein is CASSPSGSQETQYF. CDR3 nucleotide sequence: TGTGCCAGCAGTCCGTCAGGGTCACAAGAGACCCAGTACTTC. The chain combines TRBV12-3 or TRBV12-4 with TRBJ2-5, with a weak D call TRBD1 (5 bases). V lost 5 bases to trimming and J lost 2 bases, with 12 bases between them. The CDR3 runs 14 residues.

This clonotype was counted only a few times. In DNA, the CDR3 is TGTGCCAGCAGCTTAGTCAGGGCTGGGGCCAACGTCCTGACTTTC. This encodes CASSLVRAGANVLTF. The chain uses TRBV7-9 and TRBJ2-6; weak D call: TRBD1 (5 bases). CDR3 length equals 15 residues. The germline V gene encodes CDR1 SEHNR and CDR2 FQNEAQ (reference sequence). Trimming pared 1 base from V and 2 bases from J, leaving 6 bases between.

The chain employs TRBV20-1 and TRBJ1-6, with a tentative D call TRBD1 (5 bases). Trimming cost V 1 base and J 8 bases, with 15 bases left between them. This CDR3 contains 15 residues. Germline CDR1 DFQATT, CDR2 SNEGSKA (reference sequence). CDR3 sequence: CSARVVGRLDSPLHF. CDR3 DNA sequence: TGCAGTGCTAGAGTCGTGGGACGGCTTGATTCACCCCTCCACTTT.

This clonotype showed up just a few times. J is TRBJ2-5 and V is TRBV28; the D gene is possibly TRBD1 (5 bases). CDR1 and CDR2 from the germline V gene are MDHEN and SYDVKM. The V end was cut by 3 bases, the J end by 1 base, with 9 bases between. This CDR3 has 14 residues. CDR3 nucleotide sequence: TGTGCCAGCAGTTTCAGGGCTCCCCAAGAGACCCAGTACTTC. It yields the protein CASSFRAPQETQYF.

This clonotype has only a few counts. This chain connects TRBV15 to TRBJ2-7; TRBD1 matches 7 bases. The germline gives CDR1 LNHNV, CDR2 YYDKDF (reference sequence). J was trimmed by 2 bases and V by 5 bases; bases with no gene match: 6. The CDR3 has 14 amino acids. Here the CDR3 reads CATSPRDSTYEQYF. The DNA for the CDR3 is TGTGCCACCAGCCCCCGGGACAGCACCTACGAGCAGTACTTC.

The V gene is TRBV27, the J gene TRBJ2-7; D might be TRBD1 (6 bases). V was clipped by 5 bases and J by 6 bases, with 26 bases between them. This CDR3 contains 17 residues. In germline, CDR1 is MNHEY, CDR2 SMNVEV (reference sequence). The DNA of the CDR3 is TGTGCCAGCAGTCCGACCAAAACACAGGGCTTCTTTGGCGAGCAGTACTTC. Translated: CASSPTKTQGFFGEQYF.

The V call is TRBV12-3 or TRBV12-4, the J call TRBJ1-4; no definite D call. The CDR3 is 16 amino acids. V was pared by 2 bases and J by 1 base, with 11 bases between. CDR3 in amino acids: CASSLSTRRTNEKLFF. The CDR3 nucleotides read TGTGCCAGCAGTTTATCGACGAGGAGAACTAATGAAAAACTGTTTTTT.

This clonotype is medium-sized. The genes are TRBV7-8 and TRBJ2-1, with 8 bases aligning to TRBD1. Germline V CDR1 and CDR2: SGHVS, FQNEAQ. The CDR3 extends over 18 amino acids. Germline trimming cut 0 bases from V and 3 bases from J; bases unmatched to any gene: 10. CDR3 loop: CASSLARAGGYLYNEQFF. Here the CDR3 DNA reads TGTGCCAGCAGCTTAGCGCGGGCAGGGGGCTACCTCTACAATGAGCAGTTCTTC. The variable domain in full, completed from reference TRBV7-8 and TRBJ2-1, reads GAGVSQSPRYKVAKRGQDVALRCDPISGHVSLFWYQQALGQGPEFLTYFQNEAQLDKSGLPSDRFFAERPEGSVSTLKIQRTQQEDSAVYLCASSLARAGGYLYNEQFFGPGTRLTVL.

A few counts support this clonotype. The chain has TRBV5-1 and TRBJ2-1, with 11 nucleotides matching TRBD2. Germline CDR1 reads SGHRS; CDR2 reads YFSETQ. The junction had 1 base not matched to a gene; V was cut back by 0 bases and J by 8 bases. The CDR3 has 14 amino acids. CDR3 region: CASSLELAGDEQFF. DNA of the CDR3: TGCGCCAGCAGCTTGGAACTAGCGGGGGATGAGCAGTTCTTC.

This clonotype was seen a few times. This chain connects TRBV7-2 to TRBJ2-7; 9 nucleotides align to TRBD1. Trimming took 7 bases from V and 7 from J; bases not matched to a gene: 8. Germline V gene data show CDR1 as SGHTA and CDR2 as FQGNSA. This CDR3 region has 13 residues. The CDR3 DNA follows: TGTGCCAGCACCTCAACAGGGGGCTGGGAGCAGTACTTC. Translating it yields CASTSTGGWEQYF.

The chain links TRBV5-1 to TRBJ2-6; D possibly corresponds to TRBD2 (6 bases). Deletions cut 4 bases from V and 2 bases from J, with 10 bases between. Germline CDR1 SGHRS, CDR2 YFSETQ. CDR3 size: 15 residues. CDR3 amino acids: CASSPTGAGANVLTF. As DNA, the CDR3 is TGCGCCAGCAGCCCTACGGGGGCTGGGGCCAACGTCCTGACTTTC.

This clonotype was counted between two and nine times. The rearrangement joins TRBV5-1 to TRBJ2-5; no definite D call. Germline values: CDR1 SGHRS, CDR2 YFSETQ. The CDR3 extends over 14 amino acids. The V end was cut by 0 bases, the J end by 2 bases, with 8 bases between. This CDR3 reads CASSLGSPQETQYF. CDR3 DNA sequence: TGCGCCAGCAGCTTGGGGAGTCCGCAAGAGACCCAGTACTTC.

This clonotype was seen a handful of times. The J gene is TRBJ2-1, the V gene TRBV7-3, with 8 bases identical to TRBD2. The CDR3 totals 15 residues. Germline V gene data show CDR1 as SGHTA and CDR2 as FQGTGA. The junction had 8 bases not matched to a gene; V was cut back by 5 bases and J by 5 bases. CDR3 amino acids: CASSPAGGADNEQFF. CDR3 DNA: TGTGCCAGCAGCCCAGCCGGGGGGGCTGACAATGAGCAGTTCTTC.

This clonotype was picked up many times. CDR3 sequence: CASSLEGNEQYF. The CDR3 DNA reads TGTGCCAGCAGCTTAGAGGGTAATGAGCAGTACTTC. The gene calls are TRBV7-2 and TRBJ2-7; D remains unclear. Germline CDR1 and CDR2: SGHTA and FQGNSA. Trimming pared 1 base from V and 7 bases from J, leaving 8 bases between. CDR3 length: 12 residues.

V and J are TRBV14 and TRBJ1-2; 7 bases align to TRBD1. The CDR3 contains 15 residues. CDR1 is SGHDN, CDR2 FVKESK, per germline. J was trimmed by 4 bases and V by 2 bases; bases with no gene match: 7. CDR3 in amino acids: CASSQQTGTIYGYTF. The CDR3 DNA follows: TGTGCCAGCAGCCAACAGACAGGGACCATCTATGGCTACACCTTC.

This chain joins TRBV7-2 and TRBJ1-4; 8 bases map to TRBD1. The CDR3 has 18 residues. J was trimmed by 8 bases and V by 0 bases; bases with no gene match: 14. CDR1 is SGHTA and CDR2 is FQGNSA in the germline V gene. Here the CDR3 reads CASSLAGQGVFGWEKLFF. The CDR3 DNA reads TGTGCCAGCAGCTTAGCAGGACAGGGAGTTTTTGGGTGGGAAAAACTGTTTTTT.

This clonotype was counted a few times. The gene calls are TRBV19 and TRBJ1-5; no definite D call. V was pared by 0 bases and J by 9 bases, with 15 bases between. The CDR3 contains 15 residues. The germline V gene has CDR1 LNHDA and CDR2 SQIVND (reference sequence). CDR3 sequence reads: CASSIDPSGRPPQHF. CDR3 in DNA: TGTGCCAGTAGTATAGATCCCTCGGGGAGGCCGCCCCAGCATTTT.

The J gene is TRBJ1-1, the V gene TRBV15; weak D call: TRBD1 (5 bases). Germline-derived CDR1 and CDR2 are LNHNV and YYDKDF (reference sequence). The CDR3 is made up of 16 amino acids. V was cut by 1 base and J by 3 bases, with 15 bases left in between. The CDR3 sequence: CATSRVGPNLDTEAFF. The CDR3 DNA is TGTGCCACCAGCAGAGTGGGACCGAACCTGGACACTGAAGCTTTCTTT.

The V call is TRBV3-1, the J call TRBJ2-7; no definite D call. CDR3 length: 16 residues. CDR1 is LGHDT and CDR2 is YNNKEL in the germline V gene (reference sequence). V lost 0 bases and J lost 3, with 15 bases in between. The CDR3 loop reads CASSQDRRAHLYEQYF. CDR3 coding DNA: TGTGCCAGCAGCCAAGACCGGCGAGCTCACCTCTACGAGCAGTACTTC.

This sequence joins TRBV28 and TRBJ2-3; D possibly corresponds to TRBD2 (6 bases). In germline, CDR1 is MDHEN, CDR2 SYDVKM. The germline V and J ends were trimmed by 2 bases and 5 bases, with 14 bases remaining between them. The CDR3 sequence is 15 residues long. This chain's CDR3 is CASSLRGGKVDTQYF. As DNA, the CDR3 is TGTGCCAGCAGTTTAAGGGGAGGAAAGGTAGATACGCAGTATTTT. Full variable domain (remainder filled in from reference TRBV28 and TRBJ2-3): DVKVTQSSRYLVKRTGEKVFLECVQDMDHENMFWYRQDPGLGLRLIYFSYDVKMKEKGDIPEGYSVSREKKERFSLILESASTNQTSMYLCASSLRGGKVDTQYFGPGTRLTVL.

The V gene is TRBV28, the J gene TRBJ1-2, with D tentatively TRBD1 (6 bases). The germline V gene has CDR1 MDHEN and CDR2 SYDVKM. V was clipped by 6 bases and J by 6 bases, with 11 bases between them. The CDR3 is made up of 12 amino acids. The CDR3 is CASSEQGNGYTF. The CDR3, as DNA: TGTGCCAGCAGCGAACAGGGAAATGGCTACACCTTC.

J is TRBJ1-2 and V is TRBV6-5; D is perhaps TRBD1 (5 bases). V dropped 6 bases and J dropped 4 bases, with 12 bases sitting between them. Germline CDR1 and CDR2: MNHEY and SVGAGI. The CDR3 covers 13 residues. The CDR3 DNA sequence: TGTGCCAGCAGGAACAGGACAATCTATGGCTACACCTTC. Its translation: CASRNRTIYGYTF.

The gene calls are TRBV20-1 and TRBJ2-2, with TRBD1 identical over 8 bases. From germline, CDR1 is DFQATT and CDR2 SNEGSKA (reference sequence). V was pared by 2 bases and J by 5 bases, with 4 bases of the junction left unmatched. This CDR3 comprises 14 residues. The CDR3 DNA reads TGCAGTGCTAGATGGACAGGGATGACCGGGGAGCTGTTTTTT. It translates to CSARWTGMTGELFF.

The CDR3 loop is CASSVAQGNSRETQYF. CDR3 in DNA: TGTGCCAGCAGCGTAGCTCAAGGTAACAGCCGGGAGACCCAGTACTTC. This rearrangement joins TRBV9 to TRBJ2-5; D not certain. The CDR3 length is 16 residues. The V end was cut by 0 bases, the J end by 5 bases, with 17 bases between. Looked up from germline, CDR1 is SGDLS and CDR2 is YYNGEE. Full variable domain (outside the CDR3, taken from reference TRBV9 and TRBJ2-5): DSGVTQTPKHLITATGQRVTLRCSPRSGDLSVYWYQQSLDQGLQFLIQYYNGEERAKGNILERFSAQQFPDLHSELNLSSLELGDSALYFCASSVAQGNSRETQYFGPGTRLLVL.